This T cell receptor beta chain was sequenced during a study of blood T cell repertoires in COVID-19. Authors' processing steps: Reference gene primers were amplified, and this amplification served to estimate nucleated cell counts. Clones were sequenced by immunoSEQ multiplex PCR, and TCRdb holds only the in-frame ones, with some missing. V, J and clone size are taken as reported in that table, and D and trimming were inferred from the DNA itself. The table shows about 190,000 clones, with roughly 84% occurring only once. The trim removed 0 bases at V and 2 bases at J, leaving 8 bases unmatched. Looked up from germline, CDR1 is SGDLS and CDR2 is YYNGEE. This CDR3 region has 17 residues. This clone was found once.

The specimen was PBMCs or T cells enriched from blood (not recorded which). This receptor was identified in a woman in her 30s who had recovered from COVID-19. The genes are TRBV9 and TRBJ2-5, with 9 positions matching TRBD2. The DNA of the CDR3 is TGTGCCAGCAGCGTAGATCTTAGCGGGGGTTCACAAGAGACCCAGTACTTC. Its protein is CASSVDLSGGSQETQYF.